The 31 T cell receptor beta chains in this list originate from one sample, sequenced in a study of vaccination effects on CD4 cells after COVID-19. Profiled with immunoSEQ multiplex PCR; TCRdb holds only in-frame clones, not every one. This sample has tens of thousands of clones, with about 70% found just once. For these receptors, no antigen is known. Sequencing was preceded by expansion of antigen-specific CD4+ T cells with viral peptide pools in the ViraFEST assay. Following 10 days of culture, CD4+ T cells were isolated. The sample was CD4+ T cells from PBMCs cultured with HCoV-229E spike peptides, taken before COVID-19 vaccination. All receptors derive from a human donor who received a COVID-19 vaccine.

This clone was counted between two and nine times. V and J are TRBV7-2 and TRBJ2-2; the D gene is possibly TRBD1 (6 bases). The CDR3 has 15 residues. The V and J ends lost 0 bases and 4 bases respectively, with 9 bases between them. The V gene's germline CDR1 is SGHTA and CDR2 FQGNSA. The CDR3 DNA sequence: TGTGCCAGCAGCTTAGCCAGGGGACCCACCGGGGAGCTGTTTTTT. Translated, it gives CASSLARGPTGELFF.

The gene calls are TRBV6-5 and TRBJ2-7; 9 bases are a match to TRBD2. The CDR3 runs 15 residues. With 6 bases clipped from V and 2 bases from J, the junction kept 8 bases outside the gene matches. The germline gives CDR1 MNHEY, CDR2 SVGAGI. DNA of the CDR3: TGTGCCAGCAGCCCGCGGCTAGCGGGACCCTACGAGCAGTACGTC. It encodes CASSPRLAGPYEQYV.

CDR3 in amino acids: CASSLEVGGYQETQYF. Here the CDR3 DNA reads TGCGCCAGCAGCTTGGAGGTCGGGGGGTACCAAGAGACCCAGTACTTC. The chain recombines TRBV5-1 with TRBJ2-5; TRBD2 agrees at 7 bases. V was pared by 0 bases and J by 0 bases, with 5 bases of the junction left unmatched. Germline CDR1 SGHRS, CDR2 YFSETQ. The CDR3 loop spans 16 amino acids.

V usage is TRBV7-3 and J usage is TRBJ1-2; 9 bases fit TRBD1. With V trimmed by 1 base and J by 5 bases, 14 bases remained unmatched. Germline lookup yields CDR1 SGHTA and CDR2 FQGTGA. CDR3 size: 18 residues. CDR3 residues: CASSLKVPPGQGSYGYTF. The CDR3 DNA reads as TGTGCCAGCAGCTTAAAGGTCCCTCCGGGACAGGGCTCATATGGCTACACCTTC.

The rearrangement uses TRBV4-1 and TRBJ1-4; D is possibly TRBD1 (6 bases). The V and J ends lost 4 bases and 8 bases respectively, with 14 bases between them. From germline, CDR1 is MGHRA and CDR2 YSYEKL. The CDR3 spans 14 residues. CDR3 DNA sequence: TGCGCCAGCAGCCGCCGGGACATAGGAGAAAAACTGTTTTTT. It translates to CASSRRDIGEKLFF.

The chain joins TRBV19 to TRBJ1-6; 7 bases are a match to TRBD1. With 7 bases clipped from V and 7 bases from J, the junction kept 4 bases outside the gene matches. The germline gives CDR1 LNHDA, CDR2 SQIVND (reference sequence). The CDR3 sequence is 13 residues long. The DNA for the CDR3 is TGTGCCAGTATGGGACAGACAAATTCACCCCTCCACTTT. It translates to CASMGQTNSPLHF.

The chain recombines TRBV5-5 with TRBJ2-1; the match to TRBD1 covers 9 bases. After removal of 4 bases from V and 9 bases from J, the junction contained 11 bases not matched to a gene. CDR3 size: 15 residues. CDR1 is SGHKS and CDR2 is YYEKEE in the germline V gene (reference sequence). As DNA, the CDR3 is TGTGCCAGCAGCCATTGGACAGGGGTAGGTGGTGAGCAGTTCTTC. Protein sequence: CASSHWTGVGGEQFF.

The chain joins TRBV10-2 to TRBJ1-3; D is possibly TRBD1 (6 bases). CDR3 size: 16 residues. Germline V lookup: CDR1 WSHSY, CDR2 SAAADI. V was clipped by 8 bases and J by 3 bases, with 20 bases between them. The CDR3 reads CASQYTGSPIGNTIYF. CDR3 nucleotides: TGCGCCAGCCAATATACAGGGTCTCCTATTGGAAACACCATATATTTT.

Here the CDR3 DNA reads TGCAGCGTAACCGGGACAGGGTCCCCTAATGAAAAACTGTTTTTT. This gives the protein CSVTGTGSPNEKLFF. V usage is TRBV29-1 and J usage is TRBJ1-4; 9 nucleotides line up with TRBD1. The CDR3 runs 15 residues. The germline V gene encodes CDR1 SQVTM and CDR2 ANQGSEA. V was clipped by 6 bases and J by 3 bases; unmatched bases: 8.

The CDR3 DNA is TGCGCCAGCAGTGAATCCACAGATACGCAGTATTTT. As protein: CASSESTDTQYF. The chain is built from TRBV10-2 and TRBJ2-3; D unclear. Germline loops: CDR1 WSHSY, CDR2 SAAADI. This CDR3 spans 12 amino acids. Trimming took off 3 bases at V and 2 bases at J, with 3 bases between the two ends.

This clone was seen just once. The rearrangement uses TRBV28 and TRBJ1-4, with D possibly matching TRBD1 (6 bases). The CDR3 length is 14 residues. CDR1 is MDHEN, CDR2 SYDVKM, per germline. The ends were cut back, 8 bases at V and 7 bases at J, with 17 bases in the middle. In DNA form, the CDR3 reads TGTGCCAGCCTTAAAGGAGGGGGTGCTGAAAAACTGTTTTTT. Translation: CASLKGGGAEKLFF.

In DNA, the CDR3 is TGTGCCAGCAGCAGACAGGGGAGCTCCTACGAGCAGTACGTC. Amino acids: CASSRQGSSYEQYV. The V and J genes are TRBV2 and TRBJ2-7; 8 bases fit TRBD1. CDR3 length: 14 amino acids. The V gene's germline CDR1 is SNHLY and CDR2 FYNNEI. Unmatched junction bases numbered 4, after V lost 6 bases and J lost 0 bases.

This chain uses TRBV5-1 with TRBJ2-3; D may match TRBD1 or TRBD2 (6 bases each). V was shortened by 0 bases and J by 2 bases, with 16 bases between the two germline ends. The CDR3 is 17 amino acids. Germline V gene lookup returns CDR1 SGHRS and CDR2 YFSETQ. The CDR3 DNA is TGCGCCAGCAGCTTGGTTGGGGGGCTCAAGTCCACAGATACGCAGTATTTT. It yields the protein CASSLVGGLKSTDTQYF. Based on the CDR3 plus reference TRBV5-1 and TRBJ2-3, the full variable domain is KAGVTQTPRYLIKTRGQQVTLSCSPISGHRSVSWYQQTPGQGLQFLFEYFSETQRNKGNFPGRFSGRQFSNSRSEMNVSTLELGDSALYLCASSLVGGLKSTDTQYFGPGTRLTVL.

This clone was detected a few times. J is TRBJ1-4 and V is TRBV4-1, with 7 bases fitting TRBD1. The CDR3 extends over 15 amino acids. Germline CDR1 reads MGHRA; CDR2 reads YSYEKL. The J segment lost 7 bases and the V segment lost 0 bases, leaving 5 bases of the junction unmatched. CDR3 residues: CASSQEAGGAEKLFF. CDR3 bases: TGCGCCAGCAGCCAAGAGGCAGGGGGTGCTGAAAAACTGTTTTTT.

The chain uses TRBV24-1 and TRBJ2-3; D possibly corresponds to TRBD2 (5 bases). The germline V gene encodes CDR1 KGHDR and CDR2 SFDVKD. The germline V and J ends were trimmed by 2 bases and 4 bases, with 12 bases remaining between them. The CDR3 runs 15 residues. CDR3 nucleotide sequence: TGTGCCACCAGTGATTCCTCGGGGTCTGCAGATACGCAGTATTTT. Its translation is CATSDSSGSADTQYF.

In this sample, this clone turned up a few times. At one boundary the junction diverges from the germline segment, which might be a read error. V usage is TRBV2 and J usage is TRBJ1-2, with 11 bases matching TRBD1. This CDR3 spans 14 amino acids. Germline V gene data show CDR1 as SNHLY and CDR2 as FYNNEI. As DNA, the CDR3 is TGTGCCAGCAGCGAAGGGACAGGGGGTAAGGGCTACACCTTC. As protein: CASSEGTGGKGYTF.

The genes are TRBV9 and TRBJ2-1, with TRBD1 matching over 10 bases. With 3 bases clipped from V and 7 bases from J, the junction kept 7 bases outside the gene matches. CDR1 is SGDLS and CDR2 is YYNGEE in the germline V gene. This CDR3 is built from 15 residues. The CDR3 here is CASSDRDRGWNEQFF. In DNA, the CDR3 is TGTGCCAGCAGCGACCGGGACAGGGGTTGGAATGAGCAGTTCTTC.

This chain joins TRBV24-1 and TRBJ2-3, with a tentative D call TRBD2 (5 bases). Germline CDR1 reads KGHDR; CDR2 reads SFDVKD. V was clipped by 3 bases and J by 4 bases, with 7 bases between them. The CDR3 totals 13 residues. The CDR3 DNA sequence: TGTGCCACCAGTGATCCACTAGCAGATACGCAGTATTTT. Amino acid sequence: CATSDPLADTQYF.

This clone was seen a single time. The chain combines TRBV5-6 with TRBJ2-1, with D possibly TRBD1 on 5 matching bases. The CDR3 runs to 16 residues. Trimming stripped 4 bases from V and 0 bases from J, with 14 bases between. Germline V CDR1 and CDR2: SGHDT, YYEEEE. CDR3 amino acids: CASSPRGAVSYNEQFF. As DNA, the CDR3 is TGTGCCAGCAGCCCCCGTGGGGCCGTCTCCTACAATGAGCAGTTCTTC.

This clone was seen more than once but under ten times. V gene TRBV7-2 combines with J gene TRBJ1-1; D might be TRBD1 (5 bases). This CDR3 has 14 residues. Germline-derived CDR1 and CDR2 are SGHTA and FQGNSA. V shed 3 bases and J shed 4 bases, with 12 bases lying between them. The CDR3 DNA reads TGTGCCAGCAGCTTTCTCAGGGAGGCCACTGAAGCTTTCTTT. This codes for CASSFLREATEAFF.

The rearrangement links TRBV7-3 to TRBJ2-3, with no clear D. V was cut by 0 bases and J by 7 bases, with 8 bases left in between. The germline V gene encodes CDR1 SGHTA and CDR2 FQGTGA. The CDR3 loop spans 13 amino acids. CDR3 bases: TGTGCCAGCAGCTTAACATTTGGAAATACGCAGTATTTT. Protein product: CASSLTFGNTQYF.

This clone turned up a few times. The chain has TRBV7-9 and TRBJ2-2, with D possibly being TRBD1 (6 bases). V lost 2 bases, J lost 6 bases, and 13 bases lay in between. The V gene's germline CDR1 is SEHNR and CDR2 FQNEAQ (reference sequence). The CDR3 has 15 residues. CDR3 sequence reads: CASSLNRALAGELFF. CDR3 DNA sequence: TGTGCCAGCAGCTTAAACAGGGCCTTGGCCGGGGAGCTGTTTTTT. The full variable domain, rest sourced from reference TRBV7-9 and TRBJ2-2, is DTGVSQNPRHKITKRGQNVTFRCDPISEHNRLYWYRQTLGQGPEFLTYFQNEAQLEKSRLLSDRFSAERPKGSFSTLEIQRTEQGDSAMYLCASSLNRALAGELFFGEGSRLTVL.

In its sample, this clone was seen once. V gene TRBV5-1 combines with J gene TRBJ1-4; tentative D call: TRBD1 (5 bases). CDR3 length: 14 amino acids. The germline gives CDR1 SGHRS, CDR2 YFSETQ. Deletions cut 1 base from V and 5 bases from J, with 9 bases between. The CDR3 sequence is CASSLNPGNEKLFF. CDR3 DNA sequence: TGCGCCAGCAGCTTGAACCCAGGGAATGAAAAACTGTTTTTT.

This chain joins TRBV10-3 and TRBJ2-7, with TRBD1 as a possible D gene (5 bases). With 6 bases removed from V and 4 bases from J, the gap between germline ends came to 10 bases. The CDR3 contains 12 residues. Germline lookup yields CDR1 ENHRY and CDR2 SYGVKD. Here the CDR3 reads CAISRDGYEQYV. The CDR3 bases are TGTGCCATCAGCAGGGATGGGTACGAGCAGTACGTC.

The chain employs TRBV19 and TRBJ1-2; D is unresolved. The CDR3 covers 12 residues. V was cut by 6 bases and J by 4 bases, with 9 bases left in between. The germline V gene encodes CDR1 LNHDA and CDR2 SQIVND (reference sequence). The CDR3 coding sequence is TGTGCCAGTAGCTCGACCGCCTATGGCTACACCTTC. Translated: CASSSTAYGYTF.

The chain links TRBV4-1 to TRBJ2-3, with 9 bases matching TRBD2. The germline V gene has CDR1 MGHRA and CDR2 YSYEKL. The CDR3 is made up of 17 amino acids. Unmatched junction bases numbered 7, after V lost 1 base and J lost 2 bases. The CDR3 bases are TGCGCCAGCAGCCAAGGCCCAGCGGGGGGTTACACAGATACGCAGTATTTT. Translated: CASSQGPAGGYTDTQYF.

This clone was counted once. V and J are TRBV5-1 and TRBJ1-4, with TRBD1 identical over 11 bases. The CDR3 runs to 15 residues. V was pared by 3 bases and J by 4 bases, with 2 bases of the junction left unmatched. From germline, CDR1 is SGHRS and CDR2 YFSETQ. The CDR3 is CASSSGTGGNEKLFF. The CDR3 nucleotides read TGCGCCAGCAGCTCCGGGACAGGGGGTAATGAAAAACTGTTTTTT.

The V call is TRBV2, the J call TRBJ1-1, with a tentative D call TRBD1 (6 bases). The germline CDR1 and CDR2 sequences are SNHLY and FYNNEI. V was pared by 6 bases and J by 8 bases, with 22 bases between. CDR3 length equals 15 residues. CDR3 sequence: CASREMTGPREEAFF. CDR3 bases: TGTGCCAGCAGGGAGATGACAGGCCCGAGGGAAGAAGCTTTCTTT.

This sequence joins TRBV19 and TRBJ1-2, with 10 bases aligning to TRBD1. The V gene end was trimmed by 1 base and the J gene end by 2 bases; junction bases not matched to a gene: 4. The CDR3 totals 16 residues. Germline loops: CDR1 LNHDA, CDR2 SQIVND (reference sequence). The DNA for the CDR3 is TGTGCCAGTAGTATAGTTGCGGGACAGGGGAACTATGGCTACACCTTC. Its protein is CASSIVAGQGNYGYTF.

The chain recombines TRBV7-3 with TRBJ1-5; 12 positions match TRBD1. CDR1 SGHTA and CDR2 FQGTGA come from the germline V gene. The junction had 10 bases not matched to a gene; V was cut back by 4 bases and J by 0 bases. This CDR3 is 19 amino acids long. The CDR3 loop is CASSSTGTGGENSNQPQHF. Here the CDR3 DNA reads TGTGCCAGCAGCTCCACCGGGACAGGGGGCGAAAATAGCAATCAGCCCCAGCATTTT. The entire variable domain, with the rest obtained from reference TRBV7-3 and TRBJ1-5, is as follows: GAGVSQTPSNKVTEKGKYVELRCDPISGHTALYWYRQSLGQGPEFLIYFQGTGAADDSGLPNDRFFAVRPEGSVSTLKIQRTERGDSAVYLCASSSTGTGGENSNQPQHFGDGTRLSIL.

The chain combines TRBV9 with TRBJ2-7; possibly TRBD1 or TRBD2 for D (5 bases each). Germline-derived CDR1 and CDR2 are SGDLS and YYNGEE. The ends were cut back, 4 bases at V and 0 bases at J, with 14 bases in the middle. The CDR3 totals 15 residues. Here the CDR3 DNA reads TGTGCCAGCAGCCCCCGGGGCCCCTTCTCCTACGAGCAGTACGTC. Its protein is CASSPRGPFSYEQYV.